This TCR beta chain originates from a study of T cells in tuberculosis. Study in general: The T cells targeted glucose monomycolate, a mycobacterial lipid, via CD1B. In South Africa, adults with active tuberculosis were compared with IGRA-negative and latently infected IGRA-positive adolescents.

Regarding time point: new active TB diagnosis, blood taken before or within 7 days of starting treatment. Generated by immunoSEQ multiplex PCR, the TCRdb table keeps only in-frame clones and is missing some. The sample comprises more than 20,000 clones, approximately 85% of which are singletons, and 15% rests with the top ten. This clone has just one count. Germline V gene sequence: CDR1 SGHRS, CDR2 YFSETQ. Trimming left V 6 bases short and J 4 bases short, with 13 bases between. The length of the CDR3 is 13 residues. The starting material was PBMCs, obtained at tuberculosis diagnosis. This chain joins TRBV5-1 and TRBJ1-1; D is ambiguous. The receptor comes from an adult with tuberculosis. CDR3 DNA: TGCGCCAGCACGCGGGGAGGACCCACTGAAGCTTTCTTT. As protein: CASTRGGPTEAFF.